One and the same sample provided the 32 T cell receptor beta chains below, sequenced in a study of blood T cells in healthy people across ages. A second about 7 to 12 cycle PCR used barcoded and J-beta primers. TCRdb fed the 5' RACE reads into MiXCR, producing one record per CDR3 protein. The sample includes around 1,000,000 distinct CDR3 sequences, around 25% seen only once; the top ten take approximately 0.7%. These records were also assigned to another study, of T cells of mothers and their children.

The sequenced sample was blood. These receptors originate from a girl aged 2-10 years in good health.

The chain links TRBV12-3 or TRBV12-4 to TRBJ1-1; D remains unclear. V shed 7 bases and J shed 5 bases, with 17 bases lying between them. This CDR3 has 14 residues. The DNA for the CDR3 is TGTGCCAGCAACAATAAGGACTACCGGACTGAAGCTTTCTTT. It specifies CASNNKDYRTEAFF.

The CDR3 loop is CASGQVQQYF. The DNA of the CDR3 is TGTGCCAGCGGACAGGTCCAGCAGTACTTC. The chain carries TRBV28 and TRBJ2-5, with TRBD1 matching over 7 bases. The V gene's germline CDR1 is MDHEN and CDR2 SYDVKM. V trimming: 8 bases; J trimming: 11 bases; junction bases outside the gene matches: 5. The CDR3 sequence is 10 residues long. The whole variable domain, remainder taken from reference TRBV28 and TRBJ2-5, is DVKVTQSSRYLVKRTGEKVFLECVQDMDHENMFWYRQDPGLGLRLIYFSYDVKMKEKGDIPEGYSVSREKKERFSLILESASTNQTSMYLCASGQVQQYFGPGTRLLVL.

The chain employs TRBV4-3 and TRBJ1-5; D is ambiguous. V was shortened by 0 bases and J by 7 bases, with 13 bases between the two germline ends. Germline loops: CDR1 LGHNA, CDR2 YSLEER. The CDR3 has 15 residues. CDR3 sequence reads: CASSQDFRAGQPQHF. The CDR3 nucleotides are TGCGCCAGCAGCCAAGATTTTAGAGCCGGGCAGCCCCAGCATTTT.

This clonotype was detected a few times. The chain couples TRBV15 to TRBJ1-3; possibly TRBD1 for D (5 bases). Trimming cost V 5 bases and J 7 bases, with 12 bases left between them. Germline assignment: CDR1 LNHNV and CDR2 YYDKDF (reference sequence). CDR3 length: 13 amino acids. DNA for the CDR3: TGTGCCACCAGCCACGGGGCCGGGAACACCATATATTTT. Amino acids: CATSHGAGNTIYF.

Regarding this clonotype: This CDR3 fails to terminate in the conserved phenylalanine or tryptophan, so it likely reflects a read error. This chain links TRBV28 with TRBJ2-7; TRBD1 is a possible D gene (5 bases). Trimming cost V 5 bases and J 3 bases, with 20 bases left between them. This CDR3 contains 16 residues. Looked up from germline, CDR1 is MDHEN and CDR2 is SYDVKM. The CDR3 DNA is TGTGCCAGCAGTGACACTGACAGTTATGCGAACTACGAGCAGTACTCC. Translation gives CASSDTDSYANYEQYS.

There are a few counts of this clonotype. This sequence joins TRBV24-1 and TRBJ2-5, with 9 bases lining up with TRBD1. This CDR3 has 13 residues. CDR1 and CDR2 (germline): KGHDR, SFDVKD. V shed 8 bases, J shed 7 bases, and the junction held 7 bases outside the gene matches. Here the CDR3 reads CATNTGGAGTQYF. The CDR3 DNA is TGTGCCACCAATACAGGGGGCGCGGGGACCCAGTACTTC.

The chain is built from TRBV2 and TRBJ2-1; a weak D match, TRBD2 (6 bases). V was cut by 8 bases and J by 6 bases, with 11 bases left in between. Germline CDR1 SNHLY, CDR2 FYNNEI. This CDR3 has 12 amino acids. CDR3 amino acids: CASSWRGNEQFF. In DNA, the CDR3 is TGTGCCAGCTCCTGGAGGGGCAATGAGCAGTTCTTC.

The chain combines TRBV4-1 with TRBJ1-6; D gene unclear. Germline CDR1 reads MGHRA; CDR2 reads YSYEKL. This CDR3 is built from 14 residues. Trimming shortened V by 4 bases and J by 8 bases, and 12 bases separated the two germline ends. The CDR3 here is CASSLGPRDSPLHF. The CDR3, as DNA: TGCGCCAGCAGCCTCGGTCCCAGAGATTCACCCCTCCACTTT.

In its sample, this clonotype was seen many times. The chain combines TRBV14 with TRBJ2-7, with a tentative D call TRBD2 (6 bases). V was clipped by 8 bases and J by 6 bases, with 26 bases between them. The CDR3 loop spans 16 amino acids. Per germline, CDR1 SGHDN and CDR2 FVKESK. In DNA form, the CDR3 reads TGTGCCAGCTCCAGTGACAAGGGACTCCCACGACGCGAGCAGTACTTC. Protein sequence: CASSSDKGLPRREQYF.

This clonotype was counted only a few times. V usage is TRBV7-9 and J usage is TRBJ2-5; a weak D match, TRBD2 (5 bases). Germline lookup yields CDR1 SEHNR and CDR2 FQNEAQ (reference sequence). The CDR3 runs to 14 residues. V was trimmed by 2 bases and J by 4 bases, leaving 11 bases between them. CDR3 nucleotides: TGTGCCAGCAGCTTATCGGGGAGTGCAGAGACCCAGTACTTC. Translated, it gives CASSLSGSAETQYF.

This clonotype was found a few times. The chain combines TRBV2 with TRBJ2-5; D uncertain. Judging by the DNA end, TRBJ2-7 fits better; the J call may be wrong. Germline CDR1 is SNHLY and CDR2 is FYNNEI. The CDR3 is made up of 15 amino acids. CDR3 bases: TGTGCCAGCAGTGAGATCAGTAATGGATCCTACGAGCAGTACTTC. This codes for CASSEISNGSYEQYF.

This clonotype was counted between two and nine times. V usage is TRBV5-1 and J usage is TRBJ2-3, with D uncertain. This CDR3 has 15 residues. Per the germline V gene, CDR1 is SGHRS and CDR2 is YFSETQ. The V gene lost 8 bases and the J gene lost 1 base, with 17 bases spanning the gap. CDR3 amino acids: CASHEDAFGTDTQYF. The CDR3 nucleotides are TGCGCCAGTCATGAGGACGCCTTCGGCACAGATACGCAGTATTTT.

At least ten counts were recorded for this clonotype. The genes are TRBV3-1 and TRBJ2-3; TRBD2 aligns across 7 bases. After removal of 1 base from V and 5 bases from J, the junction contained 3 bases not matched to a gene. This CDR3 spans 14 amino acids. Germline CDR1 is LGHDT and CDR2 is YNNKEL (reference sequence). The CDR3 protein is CASSQAGEGDTQYF. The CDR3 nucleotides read TGTGCCAGCAGCCAAGCGGGGGAGGGAGATACGCAGTATTTT.

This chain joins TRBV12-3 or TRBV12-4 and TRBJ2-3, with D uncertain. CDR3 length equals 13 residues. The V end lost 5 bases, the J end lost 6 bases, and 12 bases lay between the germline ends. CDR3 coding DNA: TGTGCCAGCAGTCTAAGCTATAGGGATACGCAGTATTTT. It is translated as CASSLSYRDTQYF.

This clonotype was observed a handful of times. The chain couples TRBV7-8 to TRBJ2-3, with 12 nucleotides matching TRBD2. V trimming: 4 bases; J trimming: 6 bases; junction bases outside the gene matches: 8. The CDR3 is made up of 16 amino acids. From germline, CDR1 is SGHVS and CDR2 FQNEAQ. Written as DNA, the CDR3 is TGTGCCAGCAGCTCTGGACTAGCGGGAAAGGGTGATACGCAGTATTTT. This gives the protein CASSSGLAGKGDTQYF.

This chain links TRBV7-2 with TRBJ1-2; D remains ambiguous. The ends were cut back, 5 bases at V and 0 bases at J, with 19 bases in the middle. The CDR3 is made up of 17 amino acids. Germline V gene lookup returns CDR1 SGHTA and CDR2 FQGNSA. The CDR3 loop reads CASSLREYSQTNYGYTF. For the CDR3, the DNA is TGTGCCAGCAGCCTCCGCGAGTACAGCCAGACTAACTATGGCTACACCTTC. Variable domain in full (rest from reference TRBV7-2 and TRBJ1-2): GAGVSQSPSNKVTEKGKDVELRCDPISGHTALYWYRQSLGQGLEFLIYFQGNSAPDKSGLPSDRFSAERTGGSVSTLTIQRTQQEDSAVYLCASSLREYSQTNYGYTFGSGTRLTVV.

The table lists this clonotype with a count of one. CDR3 sequence reads: CASSEEGKAFF. CDR3 nucleotides: TGTGCCAGCAGTGAGGAGGGCAAAGCTTTCTTT. The rearrangement joins TRBV6-5 to TRBJ1-1, with no clear D. Germline V gene lookup returns CDR1 MNHEY and CDR2 SVGAGI. The CDR3 runs 11 residues. V was cut by 5 bases and J by 9 bases, with 10 bases left in between.

CDR3 sequence reads: CASSPTGGRAFDEQFF. CDR3 in DNA: TGTGCCAGCAGCCCGACTGGCGGGAGGGCCTTTGATGAGCAGTTCTTC. This chain joins TRBV7-9 and TRBJ2-1; TRBD2 matches 9 bases. V was pared by 5 bases and J by 8 bases, with 13 bases of the junction left unmatched. CDR3 size: 16 residues. The V gene's germline CDR1 is SEHNR and CDR2 FQNEAQ (reference sequence).

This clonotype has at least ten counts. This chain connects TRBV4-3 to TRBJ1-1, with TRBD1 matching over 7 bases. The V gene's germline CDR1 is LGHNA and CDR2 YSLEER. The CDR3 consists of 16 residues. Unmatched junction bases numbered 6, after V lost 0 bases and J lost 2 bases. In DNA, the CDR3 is TGCGCCAGCAGCCAAGATCTCTTAGGGGGCAACACTGAAGCTTTCTTT. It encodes CASSQDLLGGNTEAFF.

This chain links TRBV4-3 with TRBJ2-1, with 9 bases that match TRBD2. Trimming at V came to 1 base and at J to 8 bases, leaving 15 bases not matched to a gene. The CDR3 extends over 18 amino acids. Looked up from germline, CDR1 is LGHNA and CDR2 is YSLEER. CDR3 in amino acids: CASSQASDPSGVAYEQFF. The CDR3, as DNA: TGCGCCAGCAGCCAAGCTAGCGACCCTAGCGGGGTAGCATATGAGCAGTTCTTC.

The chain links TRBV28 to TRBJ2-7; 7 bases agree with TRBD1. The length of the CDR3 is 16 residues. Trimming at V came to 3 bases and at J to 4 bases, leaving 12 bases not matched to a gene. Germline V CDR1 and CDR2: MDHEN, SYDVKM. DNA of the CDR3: TGTGCCAGCAGTTTTGCTTTAGGACAGGAGAGTTACGAGCAGTACTTC. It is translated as CASSFALGQESYEQYF.

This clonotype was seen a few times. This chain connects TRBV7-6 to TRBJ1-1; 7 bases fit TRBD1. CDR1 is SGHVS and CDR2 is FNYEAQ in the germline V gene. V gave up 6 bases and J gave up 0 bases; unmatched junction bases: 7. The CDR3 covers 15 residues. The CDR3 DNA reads TGTGCCAGCAGTTCCGGGACAGACATGAACACTGAAGCTTTCTTT. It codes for CASSSGTDMNTEAFF.

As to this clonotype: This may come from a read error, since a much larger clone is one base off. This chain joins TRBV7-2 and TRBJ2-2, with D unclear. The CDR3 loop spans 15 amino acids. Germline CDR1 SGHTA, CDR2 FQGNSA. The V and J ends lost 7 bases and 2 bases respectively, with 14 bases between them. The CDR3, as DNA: TGTGCCAGCACCCTAGACCCCTTCAACACCGGGGAGCTGTTTTTT. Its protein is CASTLDPFNTGELFF.

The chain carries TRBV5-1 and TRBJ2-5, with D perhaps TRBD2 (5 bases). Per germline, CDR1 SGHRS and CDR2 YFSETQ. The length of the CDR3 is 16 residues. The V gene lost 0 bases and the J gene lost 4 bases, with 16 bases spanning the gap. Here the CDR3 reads CASSLAAASGLETQYF. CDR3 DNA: TGCGCCAGCAGCTTGGCCGCAGCGTCGGGGTTAGAGACCCAGTACTTC.

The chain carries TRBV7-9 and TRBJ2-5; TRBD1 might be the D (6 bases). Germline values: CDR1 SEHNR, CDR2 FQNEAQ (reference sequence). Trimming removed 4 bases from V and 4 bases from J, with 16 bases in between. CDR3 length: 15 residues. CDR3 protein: CASSSGSTGLETQYF. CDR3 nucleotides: TGTGCCAGCAGCTCCGGGTCGACAGGCTTAGAGACCCAGTACTTC.

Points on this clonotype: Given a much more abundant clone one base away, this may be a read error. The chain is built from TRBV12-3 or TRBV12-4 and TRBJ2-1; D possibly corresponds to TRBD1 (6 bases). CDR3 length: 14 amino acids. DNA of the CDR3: TGTACCAGCAGTTTACAGGGAATTTGGTATGAGCAGTTCTTC. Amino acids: CTSSLQGIWYEQFF.

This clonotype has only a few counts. CDR3 sequence reads: CSVEEAEQYF. CDR3 sequence (DNA): TGCAGCGTTGAAGAAGCCGAGCAGTACTTC. The rearrangement links TRBV29-1 to TRBJ2-5; D is unresolved. The J call may not be correct, given that the DNA end is closer to TRBJ2-7. CDR1 SQVTM and CDR2 ANQGSEA come from the germline V gene. CDR3 length: 10 residues.

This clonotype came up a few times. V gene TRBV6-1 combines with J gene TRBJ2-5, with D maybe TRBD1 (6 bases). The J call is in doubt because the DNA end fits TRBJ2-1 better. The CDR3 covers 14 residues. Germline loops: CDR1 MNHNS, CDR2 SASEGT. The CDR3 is CASRARDKDNEQFF. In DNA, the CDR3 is TGTGCCAGCAGAGCCCGGGACAAAGATAATGAGCAGTTCTTC.

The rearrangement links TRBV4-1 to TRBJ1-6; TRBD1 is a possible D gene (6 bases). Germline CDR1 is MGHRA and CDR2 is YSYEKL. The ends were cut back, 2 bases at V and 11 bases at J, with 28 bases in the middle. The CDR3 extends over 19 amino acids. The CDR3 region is CASSQIPGGPEQSFTPLHF. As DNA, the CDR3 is TGCGCCAGCAGCCAAATTCCGGGGGGCCCCGAACAATCTTTCACACCCCTCCACTTT.

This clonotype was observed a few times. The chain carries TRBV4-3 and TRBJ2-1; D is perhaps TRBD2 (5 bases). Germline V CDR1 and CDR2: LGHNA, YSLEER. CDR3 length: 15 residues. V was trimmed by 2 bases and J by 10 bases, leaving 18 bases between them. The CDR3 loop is CASSQLSRSGKEQFF. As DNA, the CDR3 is TGCGCCAGCAGCCAACTATCTCGATCGGGGAAAGAGCAGTTCTTC.

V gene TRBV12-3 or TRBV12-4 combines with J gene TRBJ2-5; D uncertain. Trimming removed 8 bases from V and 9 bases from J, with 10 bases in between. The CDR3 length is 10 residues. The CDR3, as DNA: TGTGCCAGCGCCAACCTAGCCCAGTACTTC. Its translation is CASANLAQYF.

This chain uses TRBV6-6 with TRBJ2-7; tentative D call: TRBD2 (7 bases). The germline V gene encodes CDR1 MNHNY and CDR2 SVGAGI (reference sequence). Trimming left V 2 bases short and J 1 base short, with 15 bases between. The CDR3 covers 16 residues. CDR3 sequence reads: CASSYGGGSISYEQYF. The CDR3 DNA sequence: TGTGCCAGCAGTTACGGGGGGGGCTCCATTTCCTACGAGCAGTACTTC.